Sequencing of this T cell receptor (beta chain) was carried out in a study of blood T cell repertoires in COVID-19. At the level of the study: Samples of COVID-19 (acute and convalescent) were obtained from the United States, Italy and Spain.

The CDR3 is made up of 11 amino acids. The V end lost 5 bases, the J end lost 4 bases, and 5 bases lay between the germline ends. Germline V gene sequence: CDR1 GTSNPN, CDR2 SVGIG (reference sequence). Data came from immunoSEQ multiplex PCR; TCRdb stores just in-frame clones and leaves some out. The sample lists roughly 200,000 clones; 85% to 90% were seen once. Enrolled through a virtual design, the participants were between about 18 and 100 years of age and came from approximately 25 US areas. What was sequenced was PBMCs or T cells enriched from blood (not recorded which). This clonotype was obtained from a man aged 30-40 years who had recovered from COVID-19. J is TRBJ2-2 and V is TRBV30; no firm D call. The CDR3 bases are TGTGCCTGGTCTTTCACCGGGGAGCTGTTTTTT. Residues: CAWSFTGELFF.